This T cell receptor beta chain is from a study of blood T cell repertoires in COVID-19. For the study at large: There were acute and convalescent COVID-19 samples, and they came from the United States, Italy and Spain. T cells, B-cell-depleted T cells, or PBMCs supplied cDNA or gDNA.

Recruits, aged roughly 18 to 95 years, lived in 24 US areas. Some clones are missing from TCRdb's copy, which holds only in-frame ones; the method was immunoSEQ multiplex PCR. This sample has 100,000 to 150,000 clones, with 75% to 90% found just once. This CDR3 spans 14 amino acids. Germline loops: CDR1 SNHLY, CDR2 FYNNEI. V was trimmed by 4 bases and J by 6 bases, leaving 13 bases between them. The sequence was obtained from a woman between 50 and 59 years old who had recovered from COVID-19. The V and J genes are TRBV2 and TRBJ2-1; no clear D gene. The sequenced material came from PBMCs or T cells enriched from blood (not recorded which). DNA for the CDR3: TGTGCCAGCAGTGTCTCGGAGCTTCGCAATGAGCAGTTCTTC. It specifies CASSVSELRNEQFF.